These 30 T cell receptor beta chains came from one sample sequenced in a study of identical twins. TCRdb re-derived calls from the 5' RACE reads in MiXCR, one entry per CDR3 protein. Found here are around 370,000 distinct CDR3 sequences, roughly 9% of them singletons; the top ten hold approximately 8.9%. Sequencing was performed on naive T cells sorted from blood. Every receptor here comes from a woman in her forties or fifties in good health.

This clonotype was detected a few times. The rearrangement joins TRBV6-5 to TRBJ2-7; D perhaps matches TRBD2 (6 bases). In germline, CDR1 is MNHEY, CDR2 SVGAGI. Trimming took 6 bases from V and 3 from J, leaving 12 bases between them. CDR3 size: 13 residues. As DNA, the CDR3 is TGTGCCAGCAGCCTAAATAGCGGCTACGAGCAGTACGTC. This encodes CASSLNSGYEQYV.

This clonotype showed up just a few times. J is TRBJ2-1 and V is TRBV9, with TRBD2 matching over 7 bases. Losses at the gene ends were 2 bases for V and 6 bases for J; bases not matched to a gene: 5. This CDR3 spans 14 amino acids. The germline V gene has CDR1 SGDLS and CDR2 YYNGEE. CDR3 sequence (DNA): TGTGCCAGCAGCGTGGGGATAGCGGGCAATGAGCAGTTCTTC. Protein sequence: CASSVGIAGNEQFF.

The chain carries TRBV12-3 or TRBV12-4 and TRBJ1-4; 8 nucleotides match TRBD1. The CDR3 is 14 amino acids. V lost 6 bases, J lost 7 bases, and 7 bases stayed unmatched. CDR3 in amino acids: CASRPDREVEKLFF. The DNA for the CDR3 is TGTGCCAGCAGACCGGACAGGGAGGTTGAAAAACTGTTTTTT.

This clonotype was observed at least ten times. The chain couples TRBV20-1 to TRBJ2-7; no firm D call. Trimming removed 6 bases at V and 0 bases at J, with 12 bases between. In germline, CDR1 is DFQATT, CDR2 SNEGSKA (reference sequence). The CDR3 is made up of 13 amino acids. CDR3 loop: CSAQIRHSYEQYF. In DNA form, the CDR3 reads TGCAGTGCGCAGATTAGGCACTCCTACGAGCAGTACTTC.

A few counts support this clonotype. V and J are TRBV4-1 and TRBJ2-1; D is uncertain. Trimming cost V 0 bases and J 0 bases, with 9 bases left between them. The CDR3 spans 16 residues. CDR1 is MGHRA and CDR2 is YSYEKL in the germline V gene. The CDR3, as DNA: TGCGCCAGCAGCCAAGATCAGCGAAGCTCCTACAATGAGCAGTTCTTC. It specifies CASSQDQRSSYNEQFF.

This clonotype has more than one count but fewer than ten. V and J are TRBV11-2 and TRBJ2-5; no clear D gene. Trimming cost V 7 bases and J 3 bases, with 9 bases left between them. Germline CDR1 is SGHAT and CDR2 is FQNNGV. This CDR3 region has 12 residues. In nucleotides, the CDR3 is TGTGCCAGCACCTTTATTGAAGAGACCCAGTACTTC. Amino acids: CASTFIEETQYF.

The chain joins TRBV7-8 to TRBJ2-7; 7 nucleotides align to TRBD2. Germline values: CDR1 SGHVS, CDR2 FQNEAQ. V dropped 3 bases and J dropped 0; count of bases not matched to a gene: 8. This CDR3 spans 16 amino acids. CDR3 nucleotides: TGTGCCAGCAGCTTTTCTAGCGGAGCCAGCTCCTACGAGCAGTACTTC. This encodes CASSFSSGASSYEQYF.

The gene calls are TRBV6-2 or TRBV6-3 and TRBJ2-5; a weak D match, TRBD1 (7 bases). The CDR3 totals 15 residues. Germline CDR1 is MNHEY and CDR2 is SVGEGT. Trimming removed 6 bases at V and 3 bases at J, with 17 bases between. The CDR3 nucleotides are TGTGCCAGCAGGCGACGAGGAGGGGGCGAAGAGACCCAGTACTTC. Its translation is CASRRRGGGEETQYF.

This clonotype was observed a handful of times. In nucleotides, the CDR3 is TGTGCCAGCAGAAAACAGGGGACTAGGAGGGCTGAGCAGTTCTTC. Its protein product is CASRKQGTRRAEQFF. This sequence joins TRBV6-1 and TRBJ2-1; tentative D call: TRBD2 (8 bases). Germline V gene data show CDR1 as MNHNS and CDR2 as SASEGT. V was pared by 6 bases and J by 9 bases, with 21 bases between. CDR3 length equals 15 residues.

The chain has TRBV7-6 and TRBJ2-3, with unresolved D. The CDR3 is 16 amino acids. V was cut by 0 bases and J by 4 bases, with 14 bases left in between. Germline loops: CDR1 SGHVS, CDR2 FNYEAQ. For the CDR3, the DNA is TGTGCCAGCAGCTTAGCGGGATCGGACCCCGCAGATACGCAGTATTTT. It encodes CASSLAGSDPADTQYF. The whole variable domain, filled in from reference TRBV7-6 and TRBJ2-3, reads GAGVSQSPRYKVTKRGQDVALRCDPISGHVSLYWYRQALGQGPEFLTYFNYEAQQDKSGLPNDRFSAERPEGSISTLTIQRTEQRDSAMYRCASSLAGSDPADTQYFGPGTRLTVL.

The rearrangement joins TRBV3-1 to TRBJ1-1; the D gene is possibly TRBD1 (5 bases). Between the trimmed V and J ends, which lost 2 bases and 4 bases, there was a span of 11 bases. The CDR3 runs 14 residues. Looked up from germline, CDR1 is LGHDT and CDR2 is YNNKEL (reference sequence). CDR3: CASSQLRGSTEAFF. CDR3 DNA sequence: TGTGCCAGCAGCCAACTAAGGGGTAGCACTGAAGCTTTCTTT.

V is TRBV12-3 or TRBV12-4 and J is TRBJ1-1; D is unclear. The CDR3 has 15 amino acids. V was pared by 7 bases and J by 2 bases, with 17 bases between. The CDR3 reads CASMDGRGRNTEAFF. Written as DNA, the CDR3 is TGTGCCAGCATGGATGGTCGGGGTCGAAACACTGAAGCTTTCTTT.

This clonotype occurred a few times. This chain connects TRBV7-9 to TRBJ2-1; 8 nucleotides line up with TRBD1. This CDR3 spans 14 amino acids. Trimming at V came to 7 bases and at J to 9 bases, leaving 11 bases not matched to a gene. From germline, CDR1 is SEHNR and CDR2 FQNEAQ (reference sequence). CDR3 region: CASTVRGQGVEQFF. The DNA of the CDR3 is TGTGCCAGCACCGTAAGAGGACAGGGAGTTGAGCAGTTCTTC. The full variable domain, completed using reference TRBV7-9 and TRBJ2-1, is DTGVSQNPRHKITKRGQNVTFRCDPISEHNRLYWYRQTLGQGPEFLTYFQNEAQLEKSRLLSDRFSAERPKGSFSTLEIQRTEQGDSAMYLCASTVRGQGVEQFFGPGTRLTVL.

The rearrangement joins TRBV20-1 to TRBJ2-1, with 16 bases matching TRBD2. This CDR3 is 16 amino acids long. V dropped 3 bases and J dropped 4; count of bases not matched to a gene: 3. Germline CDR1 and CDR2: DFQATT and SNEGSKA (reference sequence). CDR3 sequence: CSASLGLAGGYNEQFF. In DNA form, the CDR3 reads TGCAGTGCTAGTTTGGGACTAGCGGGAGGGTACAATGAGCAGTTCTTC.

This clonotype showed up many times. V and J are TRBV20-1 and TRBJ1-5; D remains ambiguous. V was cut by 3 bases and J by 1 base, with 7 bases left in between. This CDR3 region has 13 residues. Looked up from germline, CDR1 is DFQATT and CDR2 is SNEGSKA (reference sequence). The CDR3 coding sequence is TGCAGTGCTAGTAGCGGAAGCAATCAGCCCCAGCATTTT. Translated: CSASSGSNQPQHF.

In its sample, this clonotype was seen a few times. This chain connects TRBV5-1 to TRBJ2-3; D call uncertain. The CDR3 is 15 amino acids. From germline, CDR1 is SGHRS and CDR2 YFSETQ. Trimming stripped 0 bases from V and 0 bases from J, with 8 bases between. DNA for the CDR3: TGCGCCAGCAGCTTGGACAGTGCTAGCACAGATACGCAGTATTTT. Amino acids: CASSLDSASTDTQYF. Using reference TRBV5-1 and TRBJ2-3 for the parts outside the CDR3, the full variable domain is KAGVTQTPRYLIKTRGQQVTLSCSPISGHRSVSWYQQTPGQGLQFLFEYFSETQRNKGNFPGRFSGRQFSNSRSEMNVSTLELGDSALYLCASSLDSASTDTQYFGPGTRLTVL.

The chain links TRBV5-5 to TRBJ1-2; D is unclear. Trimming cost V 0 bases and J 4 bases, with 13 bases left between them. The CDR3 runs 15 residues. CDR1 and CDR2 (germline): SGHKS, YYEKEE (reference sequence). In DNA form, the CDR3 reads TGTGCCAGCAGCTTGGAAGACGGAGCGATCTATGGCTACACCTTC. This translates into CASSLEDGAIYGYTF. Complete variable domain (other parts from reference TRBV5-5 and TRBJ1-2): DAGVTQSPTHLIKTRGQQVTLRCSPISGHKSVSWYQQVLGQGPQFIFQYYEKEERGRGNFPDRFSARQFPNYSSELNVNALLLGDSALYLCASSLEDGAIYGYTFGSGTRLTVV.

The chain recombines TRBV2 with TRBJ2-5; the D call may be TRBD1 or TRBD2 (6 bases each). Trimming took 5 bases from V and 5 from J, leaving 15 bases between them. The V gene's germline CDR1 is SNHLY and CDR2 FYNNEI. The CDR3 spans 14 residues. This CDR3 reads CASSIWRDIETQYF. CDR3 nucleotide sequence: TGTGCCAGCAGTATCTGGCGGGACATTGAGACCCAGTACTTC.

The DNA of the CDR3 is TGTGCCAGCAGCCAATTCGAGCTCCTGGGTAGGGAGCAGTACTTC. Translated, it gives CASSQFELLGREQYF. V and J are TRBV14 and TRBJ2-7; D is undetermined. With 2 bases removed from V and 7 bases from J, the gap between germline ends came to 18 bases. The CDR3 totals 15 residues. Germline-derived CDR1 and CDR2 are SGHDN and FVKESK.

The chain links TRBV20-1 to TRBJ2-1; TRBD2 aligns across 12 bases. Unmatched junction bases numbered 2, after V lost 2 bases and J lost 6 bases. The CDR3 consists of 14 residues. Germline V gives CDR1 DFQATT, CDR2 SNEGSKA (reference sequence). The CDR3 protein is CSARLAGGINEQFF. CDR3 in DNA: TGCAGTGCTAGACTAGCGGGAGGGATCAATGAGCAGTTCTTC.

J is TRBJ2-6 and V is TRBV14; D perhaps matches TRBD2 (5 bases). Trimming removed 1 base from V and 5 bases from J, with 12 bases in between. The CDR3 runs 16 residues. Per germline, CDR1 SGHDN and CDR2 FVKESK. CDR3 protein: CASSQVTGIRANVLTF. The CDR3 DNA is TGTGCCAGCAGCCAAGTCACCGGGATAAGGGCCAACGTCCTGACTTTC.

The J gene is TRBJ2-1, the V gene TRBV11-2; D assignment may be TRBD1 or TRBD2 (5 bases each). The ends were cut back, 1 base at V and 3 bases at J, with 19 bases in the middle. CDR1 and CDR2 (germline): SGHAT, FQNNGV. This CDR3 is 18 amino acids long. The CDR3 reads CASSLVGVSGIYYNEQFF. The CDR3 DNA reads as TGTGCCAGCAGCTTAGTGGGGGTTTCGGGGATTTACTACAATGAGCAGTTCTTC.

This chain uses TRBV6-1 with TRBJ2-1; TRBD1 matches at 8 bases. Unmatched junction bases numbered 12, after V lost 8 bases and J lost 6 bases. The CDR3 sequence is 15 residues long. Germline lookup yields CDR1 MNHNS and CDR2 SASEGT. CDR3 sequence (DNA): TGTGCCAGCGGGGGTCCAGGGGGCCGAGTCAATGAGCAGTTCTTC. Translating it yields CASGGPGGRVNEQFF.

This clonotype has more than one count but fewer than ten. V and J are TRBV10-3 and TRBJ1-1; no definite D call. Germline V gives CDR1 ENHRY, CDR2 SYGVKD. Trimming removed 6 bases at V and 3 bases at J, with 8 bases between. The CDR3 is 12 residues long. The DNA of the CDR3 is TGTGCCATCAGAGAGGGCGACACTGAAGCTTTCTTT. Its translation: CAIREGDTEAFF.

A few counts support this clonotype. The chain employs TRBV5-4 and TRBJ2-7, with 7 bases identical to TRBD1. Germline V gene sequence: CDR1 SGHNT, CDR2 YYREEE (reference sequence). There are 14 residues in the CDR3. CDR3 protein: CASTVDRNDRARVV. CDR3 nucleotide sequence: TGTGCCAGCACCGTAGATAGAAATGACAGGGCCCGGGTCGTC.

Only a few counts were recorded for this clonotype. The chain uses TRBV30 and TRBJ2-7, with 8 bases lining up with TRBD2. The CDR3 runs 12 residues. The V gene end was trimmed by 2 bases and the J gene end by 6 bases; junction bases not matched to a gene: 3. Germline V CDR1 and CDR2: GTSNPN, SVGIG (reference sequence). Here the CDR3 reads CAWSRGLGEQYV. The CDR3 nucleotides are TGTGCCTGGAGTAGGGGACTAGGCGAGCAGTACGTC.

This clonotype has a handful of counts. This rearrangement joins TRBV3-1 to TRBJ2-3, with TRBD2 matching 9 bases. The CDR3 runs to 16 residues. The germline CDR1 and CDR2 sequences are LGHDT and YNNKEL (reference sequence). Trimming cost V 1 base and J 4 bases; bases outside gene matches: 6. This CDR3 reads CASSQVLAGVADTQYF. In nucleotides, the CDR3 is TGTGCCAGCAGCCAAGTTTTAGCGGGAGTTGCAGATACGCAGTATTTT.

This clonotype has just a few counts. V usage is TRBV20-1 and J usage is TRBJ2-3; 9 bases match TRBD2. J lost 7 bases, V lost 2 bases, and 10 bases had no gene match. Germline V CDR1 and CDR2: DFQATT, SNEGSKA (reference sequence). The CDR3 runs 15 residues. The CDR3 is CSARLVSSGKNTQYF. The CDR3 DNA reads as TGCAGTGCTAGATTGGTCTCTAGCGGGAAGAATACGCAGTATTTT.

The J gene is TRBJ1-1, the V gene TRBV3-1; tentatively, D is TRBD1 (6 bases). The CDR3 extends over 13 amino acids. V lost 6 bases and J lost 4, with 12 bases in between. Germline CDR1 and CDR2: LGHDT and YNNKEL (reference sequence). The CDR3 loop reads CASSRAQGTEAFF. In DNA form, the CDR3 reads TGTGCCAGCAGTAGGGCACAGGGCACTGAAGCTTTCTTT.

V gene TRBV24-1 combines with J gene TRBJ2-2; D is unresolved. In germline, CDR1 is KGHDR, CDR2 SFDVKD. There are 14 residues in the CDR3. V was clipped by 2 bases and J by 2 bases, with 5 bases between them. The DNA for the CDR3 is TGTGCCACCAGTGATTATCCTAACACCGGGGAGCTGTTTTTT. Its protein product is CATSDYPNTGELFF.